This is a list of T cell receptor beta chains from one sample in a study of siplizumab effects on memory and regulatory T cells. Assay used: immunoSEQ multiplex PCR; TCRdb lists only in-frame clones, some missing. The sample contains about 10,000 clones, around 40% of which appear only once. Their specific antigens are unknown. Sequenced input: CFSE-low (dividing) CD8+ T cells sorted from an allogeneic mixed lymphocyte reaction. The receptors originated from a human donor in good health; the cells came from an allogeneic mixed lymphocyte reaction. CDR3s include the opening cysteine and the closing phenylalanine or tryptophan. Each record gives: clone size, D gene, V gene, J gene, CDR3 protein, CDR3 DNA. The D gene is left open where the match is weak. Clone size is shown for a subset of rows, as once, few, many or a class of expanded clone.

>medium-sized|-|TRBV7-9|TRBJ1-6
CASSSGDLGINSPLHF
TGTGCCAGCAGCTCCGGAGATTTGGGTATAAATTCACCCCTCCACTTT
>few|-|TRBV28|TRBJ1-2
CASSSQPRGYTF
TGTGCCAGCAGTTCCCAGCCTCGTGGCTACACCTTC
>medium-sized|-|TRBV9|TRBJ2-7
CASRVAPYEQYF
TGTGCCAGCAGAGTAGCACCCTACGAGCAGTACTTC
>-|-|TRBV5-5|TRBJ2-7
CASSHFAASYEQYF
TGTGCCAGCAGCCATTTTGCGGCTTCCTACGAGCAGTACTTC
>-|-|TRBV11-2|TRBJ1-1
CASSLWASNTEAFF
TGTGCCAGCAGCTTGTGGGCCTCGAACACTGAAGCTTTCTTT
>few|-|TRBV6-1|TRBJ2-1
CASGYEQFF
TGTGCCAGCGGCTATGAGCAGTTCTTC
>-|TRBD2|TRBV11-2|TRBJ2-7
CASSLEGGQSRYEQYF
TGTGCCAGCAGCTTAGAGGGAGGGCAGTCCCGTTACGAGCAGTACTTC
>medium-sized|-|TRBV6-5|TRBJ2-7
CASSYGGNEQYF
TGTGCCAGCAGTTACGGAGGGAACGAGCAGTACTTC
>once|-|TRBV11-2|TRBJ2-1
CASSLGVAGSYNEQFF
TGTGCCAGCAGCTTAGGCGTGGCAGGTAGCTACAATGAGCAGTTCTTC
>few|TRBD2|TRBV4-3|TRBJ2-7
CASRSAGVTPGEQYF
TGCGCCAGCAGATCAGCGGGGGTGACCCCTGGCGAGCAGTACTTC
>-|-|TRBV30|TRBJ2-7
CAWSPGVYEQYF
TGTGCCTGGAGTCCCGGAGTCTACGAGCAGTACTTC
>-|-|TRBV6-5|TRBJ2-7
CASSLGPTYEQYF
TGTGCCAGCAGTCTCGGCCCTACCTACGAGCAGTACTTC
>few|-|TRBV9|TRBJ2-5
CASSQYQETQYF
TGTGCCAGCAGCCAGTACCAAGAGACCCAGTACTTC
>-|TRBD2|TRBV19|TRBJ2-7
CASSEASGGPLPYEQYF
TGTGCCAGTAGTGAGGCTAGCGGGGGGCCTCTCCCTTACGAGCAGTACTTC
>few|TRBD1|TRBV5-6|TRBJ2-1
CASSPRDRGDEQFF
TGTGCCAGCAGCCCGAGGGACAGGGGGGATGAGCAGTTCTTC
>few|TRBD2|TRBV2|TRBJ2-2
CASSGTSGLNTGELFF
TGTGCCAGCAGTGGGACTAGCGGACTAAACACCGGGGAGCTGTTTTTT
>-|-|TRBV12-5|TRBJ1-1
CASGLSIQQRVMNTEAFF
TGTGCTAGTGGTTTGTCAATCCAACAACGGGTCATGAACACTGAAGCTTTCTTT
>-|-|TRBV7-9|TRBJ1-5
CASGWGSNQPQHF
TGTGCCAGCGGCTGGGGCTCCAATCAGCCCCAGCATTTT
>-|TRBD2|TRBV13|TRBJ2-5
CASSSRLAGGPSEETQYF
TGTGCCAGCAGCTCTCGACTAGCGGGGGGGCCGAGCGAAGAGACCCAATACTTC
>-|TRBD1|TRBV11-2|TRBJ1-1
CASSLGNRGITEAFF
TGTGCCAGCAGCTTAGGGAACAGGGGGATTACTGAAGCTTTCTTT
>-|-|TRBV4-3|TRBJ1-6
CASSLGTFNSPLHF
TGCGCCAGCAGCCTCGGGACATTTAATTCACCCCTCCACTTT
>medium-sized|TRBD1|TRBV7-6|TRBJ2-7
CASSSDRGSYEQYF
TGTGCCAGCAGCTCGGACAGGGGATCGTACGAGCAGTACTTC
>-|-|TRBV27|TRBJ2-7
CASSLFVGDSYEQYF
TGTGCCAGCAGTTTATTCGTCGGAGACTCCTACGAGCAGTACTTC
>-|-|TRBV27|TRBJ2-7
CASSFGTGGYEQYF
TGTGCCAGCAGTTTTGGTACAGGCGGTTACGAGCAGTACTTC
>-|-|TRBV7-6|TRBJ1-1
CASRTPQGLEAFF
TGTGCCAGCAGGACCCCTCAGGGTTTGGAAGCTTTCTTT
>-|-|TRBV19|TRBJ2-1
CASSIGSLAEQFF
TGTGCCAGTAGTATTGGATCTCTCGCTGAGCAGTTCTTC
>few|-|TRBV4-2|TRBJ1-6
CASRQVLFRALNNSPLHF
TGTGCCAGCAGACAAGTCCTCTTCAGGGCCCTTAATAATTCACCCCTCCACTTT
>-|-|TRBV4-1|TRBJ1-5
CASSQEGLAAGNPQHF
TGCGCCAGCAGCCAAGAAGGTCTGGCAGCCGGCAATCCCCAGCATTTT
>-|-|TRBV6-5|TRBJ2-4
CASSDTGEDIQYF
TGTGCCAGCAGCGACACTGGAGAGGACATTCAGTACTTC
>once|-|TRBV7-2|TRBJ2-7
CASSFMGSYEQYF
TGTGCCAGCAGCTTTATGGGCAGCTACGAGCAGTACTTC
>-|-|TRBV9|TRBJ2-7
CASSVASQAYEQYF
TGTGCCAGCAGCGTAGCGTCACAGGCCTACGAGCAGTACTTC
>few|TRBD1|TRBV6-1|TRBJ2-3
CASSAGTVSTDTQYF
TGTGCCAGCAGTGCCGGGACAGTTAGCACAGATACGCAGTATTTT
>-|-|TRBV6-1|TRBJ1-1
CASSSGPNTEAFF
TGTGCCAGCAGTTCCGGGCCAAACACTGAAGCTTTCTTT
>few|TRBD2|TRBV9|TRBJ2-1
CASSGGTSPWNEQFF
TGTGCCAGCAGCGGAGGGACTAGCCCTTGGAATGAGCAGTTCTTC